These 21 T cell receptor beta chains were all obtained from the same sample, sequenced in a study of early T cells in non-severe SARS-CoV-2 infection. TCRdb independently ran MiXCR on the 5' RACE reads; one entry per CDR3 protein. The sample has about 110,000 distinct CDR3 sequences; about 12% are singletons. Sequencing was performed on whole blood. The receptors come from an adult who was a healthcare worker with PCR-confirmed SARS-CoV-2 infection or an uninfected control (not recorded which).

This clonotype was counted at least ten times. The V gene is TRBV5-1, the J gene TRBJ2-1; 8 bases line up with TRBD2. V lost 3 bases, J lost 0 bases, and 8 bases stayed unmatched. Germline CDR1 reads SGHRS; CDR2 reads YFSETQ. This CDR3 has 17 residues. CDR3 region: CASSSLSGGSSYNEQFF. The DNA for the CDR3 is TGCGCCAGCAGCTCCCTGTCGGGGGGGAGCTCCTACAATGAGCAGTTCTTC. The whole variable domain, filled in from reference TRBV5-1 and TRBJ2-1, reads KAGVTQTPRYLIKTRGQQVTLSCSPISGHRSVSWYQQTPGQGLQFLFEYFSETQRNKGNFPGRFSGRQFSNSRSEMNVSTLELGDSALYLCASSSLSGGSSYNEQFFGPGTRLTVL.

This clonotype was counted between two and nine times. Mismatch with germline at one junction end may stem from a read error. The gene calls are TRBV7-7 and TRBJ2-1, with 7 nucleotides matching TRBD1. The CDR3 loop spans 15 amino acids. The germline V gene has CDR1 SSHAT and CDR2 FNYEAQ (reference sequence). In nucleotides, the CDR3 is TGTGCTAGCAGCGTATCGTCAGGGGGAAGCAATGAGCAGTTCTTC. The encoded protein is CASSVSSGGSNEQFF.

This clonotype occurred a few times. The chain combines TRBV7-2 with TRBJ1-3, with a tentative D call TRBD1 (5 bases). Germline V CDR1 and CDR2: SGHTA, FQGNSA. The ends were cut back, 2 bases at V and 3 bases at J, with 11 bases in the middle. The CDR3 runs 15 residues. The CDR3 region has the DNA TGTGCCAGCAGCTTATGGCAGGGCGATGGAAACACCATATATTTT. Translation: CASSLWQGDGNTIYF.

Ten or more counts support this clonotype. The chain is built from TRBV9 and TRBJ1-1; no clear D gene. V was cut by 5 bases and J by 0 bases, with 14 bases left in between. The CDR3 is made up of 15 amino acids. Germline CDR1 SGDLS, CDR2 YYNGEE. In DNA, the CDR3 is TGTGCCAGCAGTGGAGGACTACTCATGAACACTGAAGCTTTCTTT. It is translated as CASSGGLLMNTEAFF.

In its sample, this clonotype was seen a few times. V and J are TRBV20-1 and TRBJ1-2; 8 bases match TRBD1. The germline CDR1 and CDR2 sequences are DFQATT and SNEGSKA (reference sequence). The J segment lost 4 bases and the V segment lost 6 bases, leaving 10 bases of the junction unmatched. This CDR3 contains 14 residues. CDR3 region: CSAKLQGAGYGYTF. The CDR3 region has the DNA TGCAGTGCCAAACTCCAGGGGGCCGGCTATGGCTACACCTTC.

The gene calls are TRBV15 and TRBJ1-4; D possibly corresponds to TRBD1 (6 bases). From germline, CDR1 is LNHNV and CDR2 YYDKDF (reference sequence). The CDR3 extends over 14 amino acids. V lost 3 bases and J lost 10, with 15 bases in between. The CDR3 coding sequence is TGTGCCACCAGCAGCGGGGGGGCCGGAGGAAAACTGTTTTTT. Translation gives CATSSGGAGGKLFF.

In its sample, this clonotype was seen many times. This chain connects TRBV10-1 to TRBJ2-7, with D possibly being TRBD2 (5 bases). V was trimmed by 2 bases and J by 5 bases, leaving 19 bases between them. The germline V gene has CDR1 WNHNN and CDR2 SYGVQD (reference sequence). The CDR3 extends over 16 amino acids. The CDR3: CASSEDIPDSGDEQYF. The CDR3 bases are TGCGCCAGCAGTGAGGATATCCCGGACTCTGGGGACGAGCAGTACTTC.

The gene calls are TRBV10-3 and TRBJ2-1; D possibly corresponds to TRBD2 (6 bases). Germline CDR1 is ENHRY and CDR2 is SYGVKD. The CDR3 spans 12 residues. V was shortened by 5 bases and J by 9 bases, with 11 bases between the two germline ends. The CDR3 DNA reads as TGTGCCATCAGTAGACTAGAGGGTGAGCAGTTCTTC. This encodes CAISRLEGEQFF.

This clonotype was detected many times. The chain carries TRBV10-3 and TRBJ2-7; 8 bases map to TRBD1. This CDR3 is built from 16 residues. With V trimmed by 3 bases and J by 2 bases, 9 bases remained unmatched. The germline CDR1 and CDR2 sequences are ENHRY and SYGVKD. The CDR3 region is CAISESKQGVPYEQYF. The CDR3 DNA reads as TGTGCCATCAGTGAATCAAAACAGGGGGTCCCCTACGAGCAGTACTTC.

V and J are TRBV20-1 and TRBJ2-1, with D possibly being TRBD2 (6 bases). CDR3 length equals 15 residues. Trimming stripped 4 bases from V and 1 base from J, with 14 bases between. Germline values: CDR1 DFQATT, CDR2 SNEGSKA (reference sequence). CDR3 amino acids: CSAIRTAGSYNEQFF. The CDR3 DNA reads as TGCAGTGCTATTCGGACCGCGGGGTCCTACAATGAGCAGTTCTTC.

The table lists this clonotype with many counts. The gene calls are TRBV4-2 and TRBJ2-1, with 7 bases aligning to TRBD2. The germline V gene encodes CDR1 LGHNA and CDR2 YNFKEQ. CDR3 size: 16 residues. The junction had 7 bases not matched to a gene; V was cut back by 0 bases and J by 5 bases. The CDR3 nucleotides read TGTGCCAGCAGCCAAGATGGGGGGAGGGCTGACAATGAGCAGTTCTTC. Translated, it gives CASSQDGGRADNEQFF.

The genes are TRBV15 and TRBJ2-5; the D gene could be TRBD1 or TRBD2 (5 bases each). The CDR3 spans 17 residues. The germline CDR1 and CDR2 sequences are LNHNV and YYDKDF (reference sequence). V lost 5 bases, J lost 3 bases, and 22 bases lay in between. In DNA, the CDR3 is TGTGCCACCAGCGCTTCCTCCGGGACGCCGAGAGAAGAGACCCAGTACTTC. Translation gives CATSASSGTPREETQYF. Looking up the rest from reference TRBV15 and TRBJ2-5 gives the full variable domain: DAMVIQNPRYQVTQFGKPVTLSCSQTLNHNVMYWYQQKSSQAPKLLFHYYDKDFNNEADTPDNFQSRRPNTSFCFLDIRSPGLGDTAMYLCATSASSGTPREETQYFGPGTRLLVL.

The chain couples TRBV9 to TRBJ2-3; TRBD1 aligns across 8 bases. CDR3 length: 15 residues. The ends lost 0 bases at V and 4 bases at J; junction bases unmatched: 4. Germline V gives CDR1 SGDLS, CDR2 YYNGEE. The CDR3 reads CASSVEGQGADTQYF. In DNA form, the CDR3 reads TGTGCCAGCAGCGTAGAAGGACAGGGAGCAGATACGCAGTATTTT.

This clonotype showed up just a few times. The chain couples TRBV3-1 to TRBJ1-1; D is unclear. Germline V lookup: CDR1 LGHDT, CDR2 YNNKEL (reference sequence). This CDR3 is built from 17 residues. V lost 0 bases and J lost 0, with 14 bases in between. CDR3 sequence reads: CASSQDRLGGMNTEAFF. CDR3 in DNA: TGTGCCAGCAGCCAAGATCGGTTGGGAGGGATGAACACTGAAGCTTTCTTT.

The chain uses TRBV15 and TRBJ2-7, with 13 bases lining up with TRBD2. Germline V gene data show CDR1 as LNHNV and CDR2 as YYDKDF (reference sequence). This CDR3 has 15 amino acids. J gave up 7 bases and V 0 bases, and 3 bases lay outside the gene matches. CDR3 residues: CATSRDRGLAGEQYF. Written as DNA, the CDR3 is TGTGCCACCAGCAGAGATCGGGGACTAGCGGGGGAGCAGTACTTC.

The rearrangement joins TRBV7-9 to TRBJ2-1; no clear D gene. Germline CDR1 and CDR2: SEHNR and FQNEAQ (reference sequence). The CDR3 is 13 residues long. Between the trimmed V and J ends, which lost 7 bases and 5 bases, there was a span of 12 bases. This CDR3 reads CASNPTADNEQFF. For the CDR3, the DNA is TGTGCCAGCAACCCGACGGCTGACAATGAGCAGTTCTTC.

This clonotype has more than one count but fewer than ten. The chain recombines TRBV6-1 with TRBJ2-3; 8 nucleotides agree with TRBD2. The CDR3 is 16 residues long. The germline V gene has CDR1 MNHNS and CDR2 SASEGT. V lost 2 bases, J lost 5 bases, and 9 bases stayed unmatched. The CDR3 loop is CASSEPPGAGGDTQYF. The DNA of the CDR3 is TGTGCCAGCAGTGAACCCCCAGGGGCGGGGGGAGATACGCAGTATTTT.

The chain employs TRBV30 and TRBJ2-1; the D gene is possibly TRBD2 (5 bases). The germline V gene has CDR1 GTSNPN and CDR2 SVGIG (reference sequence). The CDR3 is 14 residues long. V gave up 5 bases and J gave up 5 bases, with 16 bases separating them. In DNA, the CDR3 is TGTGCCTGGGATCCCGGCGGGCTGAACAATGAGCAGTTCTTC. Protein sequence: CAWDPGGLNNEQFF.

The table lists this clonotype with many counts. The rearrangement uses TRBV7-8 and TRBJ1-6; 8 bases fit TRBD1. After removal of 2 bases from V and 6 bases from J, the junction contained 6 bases not matched to a gene. Germline-derived CDR1 and CDR2 are SGHVS and FQNEAQ. This CDR3 has 16 amino acids. CDR3 amino acids: CASSLLGQAVNSPLHF. CDR3 nucleotide sequence: TGTGCCAGCAGCTTACTGGGACAGGCGGTTAATTCACCCCTCCACTTT.

V usage is TRBV9 and J usage is TRBJ1-3; D is unresolved. This CDR3 is built from 19 residues. The germline V gene has CDR1 SGDLS and CDR2 YYNGEE. V lost 2 bases to trimming and J lost 0 bases, with 21 bases between them. The CDR3 is CASSVLATTSPRSGNTIYF. CDR3 nucleotides: TGTGCCAGCAGCGTCCTGGCGACGACCTCACCCCGCTCTGGAAACACCATATATTTT.

This clonotype was counted only a few times. The gene calls are TRBV7-8 and TRBJ2-7, with 7 bases lining up with TRBD1. The CDR3 is made up of 14 amino acids. With 4 bases clipped from V and 0 bases from J, the junction kept 3 bases outside the gene matches. Germline V gene lookup returns CDR1 SGHVS and CDR2 FQNEAQ. CDR3 DNA: TGTGCCAGCAGCTCCGGGGACAGCTCCTACGAGCAGTACTTC. This sequence encodes CASSSGDSSYEQYF.